Listed here are 18 T cell receptor beta chains from one sample, sequenced in a study of Tregs in tolerant kidney transplant recipients. Only in-frame clones appear in the TCRdb table, and some are missing; sequencing was by immunoSEQ multiplex PCR. The sample lists tens of thousands of clones, roughly 89% occurring once. The sequencing here drew on CD4+ T cells from blood, taken before the transplant. The receptors shown here come from a human donor who received a combined kidney and bone marrow transplant.

This clone has a single count. The J gene is TRBJ1-1, the V gene TRBV28, with D uncertain. The ends were cut back, 8 bases at V and 4 bases at J, with 11 bases in the middle. This CDR3 comprises 12 residues. The germline V gene encodes CDR1 MDHEN and CDR2 SYDVKM. The CDR3 is CASLRLITEAFF. CDR3 DNA sequence: TGTGCCAGCCTACGTTTAATCACTGAAGCTTTCTTT.

The chain employs TRBV2 and TRBJ2-7; unclear D gene. V lost 4 bases and J lost 3, with 4 bases in between. There are 11 residues in the CDR3. The germline V gene has CDR1 SNHLY and CDR2 FYNNEI. The CDR3 nucleotides read TGTGCCAGCAGTGCGTACTACGAGCAGTACTTC. Translation: CASSAYYEQYF.

The V and J genes are TRBV18 and TRBJ1-2, with 10 bases matching TRBD1. This CDR3 contains 15 residues. With 2 bases clipped from V and 3 bases from J, the junction kept 3 bases outside the gene matches. Looked up from germline, CDR1 is KGHSH and CDR2 is LQKENI. As DNA, the CDR3 is TGTGCCAGCTCACCAAAGGGACAGGGGCACTATGGCTACACCTTC. This translates into CASSPKGQGHYGYTF.

Only one count was recorded for this clone. V is TRBV28 and J is TRBJ1-3, with TRBD1 as a possible D gene (6 bases). Looked up from germline, CDR1 is MDHEN and CDR2 is SYDVKM. V lost 3 bases and J 3 bases, leaving 9 bases between the germline ends. This CDR3 spans 14 amino acids. As DNA, the CDR3 is TGTGCCAGCAGTTTTAACAGGGATGGAAACACCATATATTTT. Translated: CASSFNRDGNTIYF.

This chain joins TRBV7-7 and TRBJ2-1; 12 bases are a match to TRBD2. The trim removed 2 bases at V and 7 bases at J, leaving 6 bases unmatched. The CDR3 runs 16 residues. CDR1 and CDR2 from the germline V gene are SSHAT and FNYEAQ (reference sequence). Here the CDR3 reads CASSLRLAGVNNEQFF. For the CDR3, the DNA is TGTGCCAGCAGCTTACGACTAGCGGGAGTCAATAATGAGCAGTTCTTC. Based on the CDR3 plus reference TRBV7-7 and TRBJ2-1, the full variable domain is GAGVSQSPRYKVTKRGQDVTLRCDPISSHATLYWYQQALGQGPEFLTYFNYEAQPDKSGLPSDRFSAERPEGSISTLTIQRTEQRDSAMYRCASSLRLAGVNNEQFFGPGTRLTVL.

The V call is TRBV10-2, the J call TRBJ2-7; D gene uncertain. Germline V lookup: CDR1 WSHSY, CDR2 SAAADI. This CDR3 is built from 13 residues. The V end was cut by 6 bases, the J end by 3 bases, with 12 bases between. The CDR3 loop is CASRLGGFYEQYF. CDR3 in DNA: TGCGCCAGCAGACTCGGCGGATTCTACGAGCAGTACTTC.

V and J are TRBV4-2 and TRBJ2-7; TRBD1 agrees at 8 bases. V lost 5 bases and J lost 6; bases outside the gene matches: 9. CDR3 length: 14 residues. Looked up from germline, CDR1 is LGHNA and CDR2 is YNFKEQ. CDR3 protein: CASSALDRVVEQYF. CDR3 nucleotides: TGTGCCAGCAGCGCCCTGGACAGGGTGGTCGAGCAGTACTTC.

Here the CDR3 DNA reads TGTGCCAGCTCGGACAGGTCGAGGTCCCAGCATTTT. As protein: CASSDRSRSQHF. The chain carries TRBV2 and TRBJ1-5; TRBD1 matches at 7 bases. Per the germline V gene, CDR1 is SNHLY and CDR2 is FYNNEI. J gave up 11 bases and V 8 bases, and 9 bases lay outside the gene matches. The CDR3 length is 12 residues.

This chain links TRBV4-2 with TRBJ2-2; D gene unclear. This CDR3 region has 15 residues. Germline CDR1 is LGHNA and CDR2 is YNFKEQ. Deletions cut 1 base from V and 6 bases from J, with 12 bases between. CDR3 protein: CASSQGGAEPGELFF. The CDR3 nucleotides are TGTGCCAGCAGCCAAGGCGGAGCCGAACCCGGGGAGCTGTTTTTT.

V usage is TRBV5-1 and J usage is TRBJ1-1; 7 bases are shared with TRBD1. This CDR3 is 14 amino acids long. Germline V lookup: CDR1 SGHRS, CDR2 YFSETQ. Trimming at V came to 6 bases and at J to 1 base, leaving 6 bases not matched to a gene. The CDR3 spells CASTPGGQNTEAFF. CDR3 bases: TGCGCCAGCACCCCAGGGGGACAGAACACTGAAGCTTTCTTT.

The chain couples TRBV30 to TRBJ2-7, with 8 bases fitting TRBD1. This CDR3 is 13 amino acids long. V lost 5 bases and J lost 4; bases outside the gene matches: 7. In germline, CDR1 is GTSNPN, CDR2 SVGIG (reference sequence). The CDR3: CAWGPGGRYEQYF. CDR3 nucleotide sequence: TGTGCCTGGGGTCCAGGGGGCCGGTACGAGCAGTACTTC.

The CDR3 protein is CAWSRDRPRGYTF. The CDR3 nucleotides are TGTGCCTGGTCTAGAGACAGGCCAAGGGGCTACACCTTC. V is TRBV30 and J is TRBJ1-2; tentatively, D is TRBD1 (6 bases). Trimming left V 5 bases short and J 8 bases short, with 18 bases between. From germline, CDR1 is GTSNPN and CDR2 SVGIG (reference sequence). This CDR3 has 13 residues.

This clone is a singleton in its sample. This chain links TRBV5-1 with TRBJ2-1; 9 bases align to TRBD2. The CDR3 extends over 16 amino acids. Losses at the gene ends were 0 bases for V and 7 bases for J; bases not matched to a gene: 8. From germline, CDR1 is SGHRS and CDR2 YFSETQ. The CDR3 spells CASSLDAGGPLNEQFF. Written as DNA, the CDR3 is TGCGCCAGCAGCTTGGACGCGGGAGGGCCGTTAAATGAGCAGTTCTTC.

The J gene is TRBJ1-2, the V gene TRBV11-2; no firm D call. This CDR3 has 13 amino acids. V was cut by 0 bases and J by 8 bases, with 10 bases left in between. Germline V CDR1 and CDR2: SGHAT, FQNNGV. CDR3 in amino acids: CASSLDQTRGYTF. CDR3 coding DNA: TGTGCCAGCAGCTTAGATCAAACGAGGGGCTACACCTTC. Together with reference TRBV11-2 and TRBJ1-2, the CDR3 gives the full variable domain: EAGVAQSPRYKIIEKRQSVAFWCNPISGHATLYWYQQILGQGPKLLIQFQNNGVVDDSQLPKDRFSAERLKGVDSTLKIQPAKLEDSAVYLCASSLDQTRGYTFGSGTRLTVV.

This chain connects TRBV6-6 to TRBJ2-3, with a tentative D call TRBD2 (6 bases). This CDR3 is 12 amino acids long. The V end was cut by 7 bases, the J end by 3 bases, with 8 bases between. Germline-derived CDR1 and CDR2 are MNHNY and SVGAGI (reference sequence). The CDR3, as DNA: TGTGCCAGCACGGGGGAGACAGATACGCAGTATTTT. As protein: CASTGETDTQYF.

The chain links TRBV6-5 to TRBJ2-2, with 8 bases aligning to TRBD1. Germline values: CDR1 MNHEY, CDR2 SVGAGI. Unmatched junction bases numbered 4, after V lost 4 bases and J lost 3 bases. This CDR3 region has 15 residues. The CDR3 spells CASSFGQGDTGELFF. In nucleotides, the CDR3 is TGTGCCAGCAGTTTCGGACAGGGAGACACCGGGGAGCTGTTTTTT.

This sequence joins TRBV2 and TRBJ2-1, with 7 positions matching TRBD2. The CDR3 has 14 amino acids. The V gene's germline CDR1 is SNHLY and CDR2 FYNNEI. The V gene end was trimmed by 5 bases and the J gene end by 7 bases; junction bases not matched to a gene: 8. CDR3 region: CASSTTGTTNEQFF. CDR3 nucleotides: TGTGCCAGCAGTACGACCGGGACTACTAATGAGCAGTTCTTC.

The chain uses TRBV6-4 and TRBJ2-5; 9 bases fit TRBD2. Germline V lookup: CDR1 MRHNA, CDR2 SNTAGT. The V gene end was trimmed by 6 bases and the J gene end by 5 bases; junction bases not matched to a gene: 16. This CDR3 is 17 amino acids long. CDR3 DNA sequence: TGTGCCAGCAGCCCGATACTAGCGGGCACAAGCGGGGAGACCCAGTACTTC. Its protein is CASSPILAGTSGETQYF.